The next 25 T cell receptor beta chains were all read from a single sample in a study of blood T cell repertoires in COVID-19. The repertoire was sequenced with immunoSEQ multiplex PCR; TCRdb's copy has only in-frame clones and lacks some. Of about 140,000 clones detected, 82% appear once; the ten largest clones hold about 4.3%. Sample: peripheral blood. The receptors were sampled from a woman of 80 years or more with acute or convalescent COVID-19.

This clone was seen a handful of times. The rearrangement uses TRBV2 and TRBJ2-7; 7 bases align to TRBD1. V was pared by 5 bases and J by 2 bases, with 6 bases of the junction left unmatched. The CDR3 runs 14 residues. Germline assignment: CDR1 SNHLY and CDR2 FYNNEI. CDR3 in amino acids: CASSQGQAPYEQYF. The CDR3 region has the DNA TGTGCCAGCAGTCAAGGACAGGCTCCCTACGAGCAGTACTTC.

The chain has TRBV15 and TRBJ2-5; D perhaps matches TRBD2 (6 bases). This CDR3 is built from 13 residues. The germline CDR1 and CDR2 sequences are LNHNV and YYDKDF (reference sequence). V dropped 1 base and J dropped 5 bases, with 8 bases sitting between them. The CDR3 sequence: CATSRGLGETQYF. Written as DNA, the CDR3 is TGTGCCACCAGCAGAGGACTAGGGGAGACCCAGTACTTC.

The genes are TRBV27 and TRBJ2-7; maybe TRBD2 (5 bases). The CDR3 consists of 19 residues. V was shortened by 9 bases and J by 3 bases, with 33 bases between the two germline ends. The germline gives CDR1 MNHEY, CDR2 SMNVEV (reference sequence). CDR3 sequence reads: CARHTTTGLGSLTYYEQYF. The CDR3 DNA reads TGTGCCAGACATACCACCACCGGACTGGGTAGCCTTACCTACTACGAGCAGTACTTC.

The J gene is TRBJ2-7, the V gene TRBV24-1, with 12 bases identical to TRBD2. The V gene's germline CDR1 is KGHDR and CDR2 SFDVKD. CDR3 size: 15 residues. V lost 3 bases, J lost 3 bases, and 2 bases stayed unmatched. The CDR3, as DNA: TGTGCCACCAGTGATCGGACTAGCGGGGTCTACGAGCAGTACTTC. Translated, it gives CATSDRTSGVYEQYF.

The rearrangement joins TRBV27 to TRBJ1-2; D is perhaps TRBD1 (6 bases). Germline V gene sequence: CDR1 MNHEY, CDR2 SMNVEV (reference sequence). The CDR3 is 15 residues long. V was shortened by 2 bases and J by 3 bases, with 13 bases between the two germline ends. The CDR3 DNA reads as TGTGCCAGCAGTTTAGCCCGGGACAAATACTATGGCTACACCTTC. Translated: CASSLARDKYYGYTF.

This chain uses TRBV19 with TRBJ1-4; 9 bases map to TRBD1. The germline gives CDR1 LNHDA, CDR2 SQIVND (reference sequence). CDR3 length equals 13 residues. Unmatched junction bases numbered 9, after V lost 9 bases and J lost 10 bases. The CDR3 region has the DNA TGTGCCAGCGCGGGGACAGGGAGTAGAAAACTGTTTTTT. Its protein product is CASAGTGSRKLFF.

The chain is built from TRBV28 and TRBJ2-1; D is possibly TRBD1 (7 bases). Germline lookup yields CDR1 MDHEN and CDR2 SYDVKM. The CDR3 totals 16 residues. V was trimmed by 6 bases and J by 3 bases, leaving 18 bases between them. The CDR3 sequence: CASRRSGRGVYNEQFF. The CDR3 DNA follows: TGTGCCAGCAGGAGGAGCGGCAGGGGGGTCTACAATGAGCAGTTCTTC.

V is TRBV18 and J is TRBJ2-7, with D possibly being TRBD1 (5 bases). Germline CDR1 reads KGHSH; CDR2 reads LQKENI. The CDR3 totals 12 residues. The V and J ends lost 1 base and 7 bases respectively, with 8 bases between them. CDR3 in amino acids: CASSPLGAEQYF. As DNA, the CDR3 is TGTGCCAGCTCACCACTAGGGGCTGAGCAGTACTTC.

This sequence joins TRBV5-1 and TRBJ2-7; 9 bases align to TRBD1. The CDR3 has 14 amino acids. V was pared by 4 bases and J by 3 bases, with 5 bases of the junction left unmatched. Per the germline V gene, CDR1 is SGHRS and CDR2 is YFSETQ. CDR3 region: CASSPRDRVYEQYF. In DNA form, the CDR3 reads TGCGCCAGCAGCCCCCGGGACAGGGTCTACGAGCAGTACTTC.

The chain employs TRBV10-1 and TRBJ2-2; possibly TRBD2 for D (5 bases). This CDR3 is 15 amino acids long. The germline gives CDR1 WNHNN, CDR2 SYGVQD (reference sequence). V dropped 8 bases and J dropped 0 bases, with 13 bases sitting between them. CDR3: CASGQATTNTGELFF. The CDR3 DNA reads as TGCGCCAGCGGGCAAGCGACTACGAACACCGGGGAGCTGTTTTTT.

The chain links TRBV7-8 to TRBJ2-1, with a tentative D call TRBD1 (6 bases). V lost 3 bases and J lost 13, with 22 bases in between. CDR1 is SGHVS and CDR2 is FQNEAQ in the germline V gene. The CDR3 is made up of 15 amino acids. The CDR3 nucleotides are TGTGCCAGCAGCTTCTACAGGGTTAATTCGATCCTACAGTTCTTC. Translated: CASSFYRVNSILQFF.

The chain recombines TRBV28 with TRBJ2-7, with a tentative D call TRBD2 (6 bases). V was trimmed by 6 bases and J by 7 bases, leaving 37 bases between them. The length of the CDR3 is 20 residues. Germline lookup yields CDR1 MDHEN and CDR2 SYDVKM. The CDR3 is CASRGTFALEGDKLFGEQYF. As DNA, the CDR3 is TGTGCCAGCAGAGGGACCTTTGCGTTGGAGGGAGATAAACTCTTTGGTGAGCAGTACTTC.

This rearrangement joins TRBV6-2 or TRBV6-3 to TRBJ1-5; TRBD1 aligns across 7 bases. CDR1 and CDR2 from the germline V gene are MNHEY and SVGEGT. The V segment lost 2 bases and the J segment 11 bases; nucleotides outside the gene matches: 6. The CDR3 sequence is 13 residues long. CDR3 in amino acids: CASSYETGRSQHF. The CDR3 DNA reads TGTGCCAGCAGTTACGAGACAGGGAGGTCCCAGCATTTT.

This chain links TRBV7-2 with TRBJ1-5, with a tentative D call TRBD1 (5 bases). Deletions cut 7 bases from V and 6 bases from J, with 19 bases between. The germline V gene encodes CDR1 SGHTA and CDR2 FQGNSA. The CDR3 spans 15 residues. The CDR3 bases are TGTGCCAGCACCCCACGGGGGGGATGGTCTCAGCCCCAGCATTTT. It encodes CASTPRGGWSQPQHF.

V gene TRBV6-2 or TRBV6-3 combines with J gene TRBJ2-3, with D tentatively TRBD1 (6 bases). Trimming removed 4 bases from V and 6 bases from J, with 14 bases in between. This CDR3 spans 14 amino acids. Germline CDR1 reads MNHEY; CDR2 reads SVGEGT. CDR3 DNA sequence: TGTGCCAGCAGTTCCTACAAAAGGGGGGATACGCAGTATTTT. Amino acids: CASSSYKRGDTQYF.

The chain carries TRBV5-4 and TRBJ1-1; D not resolved. Germline lookup yields CDR1 SGHNT and CDR2 YYREEE (reference sequence). Deletions cut 5 bases from V and 3 bases from J, with 11 bases between. This CDR3 region has 13 residues. The CDR3 loop is CASRPGLDTEAFF. In DNA, the CDR3 is TGTGCCAGCAGGCCTGGACTCGACACTGAAGCTTTCTTT.

This clone was observed a handful of times. The V gene is TRBV5-6, the J gene TRBJ2-7; TRBD2 aligns across 13 bases. This CDR3 spans 14 amino acids. The germline CDR1 and CDR2 sequences are SGHDT and YYEEEE. Trimming took 7 bases from V and 3 from J; bases not matched to a gene: 4. CDR3 DNA: TGTGCCAGCGGCACTAGCGGGGGGGACTACGAGCAGTACTTC. Protein: CASGTSGGDYEQYF.

The chain recombines TRBV6-1 with TRBJ1-2; D is unresolved. V lost 2 bases, J lost 8 bases, and 12 bases lay in between. Germline V gene data show CDR1 as MNHNS and CDR2 as SASEGT. The CDR3 is 13 residues long. CDR3 in amino acids: CASSESEHIGYTF. CDR3 nucleotides: TGTGCCAGCAGTGAATCGGAGCATATAGGCTACACCTTC.

V usage is TRBV5-1 and J usage is TRBJ2-7; tentative D call: TRBD1 (7 bases). This CDR3 is built from 16 residues. The V end was cut by 6 bases, the J end by 7 bases, with 26 bases between. The germline gives CDR1 SGHRS, CDR2 YFSETQ. This chain's CDR3 is CASKKGAGSLETEQYF. CDR3 in DNA: TGCGCCAGCAAAAAGGGGGCGGGGAGCCTGGAGACGGAGCAGTACTTC.

Of note for this clone: The germline gene is not matched at one end of the junction; a read error may be the cause. The J gene is TRBJ1-1, the V gene TRBV27; weak D call: TRBD1 (5 bases). CDR1 MNHEY and CDR2 SMNVEV come from the germline V gene (reference sequence). The CDR3 consists of 17 residues. The CDR3 here is CRGASSFPSPGQTEAFF. The CDR3 DNA is TGCCGCGGGGCCAGCAGTTTCCCCTCCCCCGGGCAAACTGAAGCTTTCTTT.

The chain uses TRBV2 and TRBJ2-5; unclear D gene. This CDR3 comprises 11 residues. V lost 2 bases, J lost 12 bases, and 10 bases lay in between. The V gene's germline CDR1 is SNHLY and CDR2 FYNNEI. The CDR3 DNA is TGTGCCAGCAGTGAATTGAACACGAAGTACTTC. Protein product: CASSELNTKYF. The whole variable domain, filled in from reference TRBV2 and TRBJ2-5, reads EPEVTQTPSHQVTQMGQEVILRCVPISNHLYFYWYRQILGQKVEFLVSFYNNEISEKSEIFDDQFSVERPDGSNFTLKIRSTKLEDSAMYFCASSELNTKYFGPGTRLLVL.

The chain carries TRBV20-1 and TRBJ1-1; maybe TRBD1 (5 bases). Germline V gene data show CDR1 as DFQATT and CDR2 as SNEGSKA (reference sequence). The CDR3 sequence is 15 residues long. V lost 6 bases, J lost 2 bases, and 19 bases lay in between. CDR3 loop: CSASPPRDFNTEAFF. The DNA for the CDR3 is TGCAGTGCCAGTCCCCCTCGGGACTTTAACACTGAAGCTTTCTTT.

The gene calls are TRBV12-5 and TRBJ2-5; no clear D gene. Germline assignment: CDR1 LGHNT and CDR2 FRNRAP. The V end was cut by 7 bases, the J end by 5 bases, with 14 bases between. The CDR3 has 13 amino acids. The CDR3: CASALSGSETQYF. CDR3 DNA sequence: TGTGCTAGTGCCCTCTCCGGTAGTGAGACCCAGTACTTC.

The chain joins TRBV12-5 to TRBJ1-2; 9 nucleotides agree with TRBD1. Germline-derived CDR1 and CDR2 are LGHNT and FRNRAP. Trimming at V came to 5 bases and at J to 1 base, leaving 11 bases not matched to a gene. This CDR3 is 17 amino acids long. The CDR3 sequence is CASGPDRGGPLNYGYTF. The DNA of the CDR3 is TGTGCTAGTGGTCCAGACAGGGGGGGCCCCCTTAACTATGGCTACACCTTC.

J is TRBJ2-2 and V is TRBV5-1; TRBD1 matches at 7 bases. Trimming took 4 bases from V and 4 from J; bases not matched to a gene: 10. Germline V gene sequence: CDR1 SGHRS, CDR2 YFSETQ. CDR3 length equals 16 residues. The DNA of the CDR3 is TGCGCCAGCAGCCAGACCCCGACAGGGATCACCGGGGAGCTGTTTTTT. Protein product: CASSQTPTGITGELFF.